This TCR beta chain came from a study of cytomegalovirus exposure and HLA in healthy donors. The germline CDR1 and CDR2 sequences are SGHAT and FQNNGV. The CDR3 contains 15 residues. V was clipped by 5 bases and J by 5 bases; unmatched bases: 7. The protocol was immunoSEQ multiplex PCR, while the TCRdb copy is restricted to in-frame clones and leaves out a portion. Altogether about 190,000 clones are present, around 84% being singletons, with the ten largest covering roughly 7%. In its sample, this clone was seen many times. This clonotype was sampled from a man aged 18 to 29 in good health and CMV-seropositive. Sequenced sample: PBMCs. The chain is built from TRBV11-2 and TRBJ1-5; 9 positions match TRBD1. The CDR3: CASSTTGGADQPQHF. The CDR3, as DNA: TGTGCCAGCAGCACCACAGGGGGCGCGGATCAGCCCCAGCATTTT.